The 29 T cell receptor beta chains below were found in one sample sequenced in a study of T cell responses to AZD1222 COVID-19 vaccine. The repertoire was sequenced with immunoSEQ multiplex PCR; TCRdb's copy has only in-frame clones and lacks some. Of 150,000 to 200,000 clones listed, approximately 93% were seen once; the top ten hold roughly 1.2%. This material consisted of peripheral blood, taken 28 days after the second AZD1222 dose. These receptors all stem from an adult who received the AZD1222 COVID-19 vaccine.

The chain is built from TRBV7-2 and TRBJ2-7; 9 bases align to TRBD1. The CDR3 has 15 amino acids. Germline-derived CDR1 and CDR2 are SGHTA and FQGNSA. V lost 5 bases and J lost 3; bases outside the gene matches: 8. The CDR3 region has the DNA TGTGCCAGCAGCGTGGCCGGGACAGGGAACTACGAGCAGTACTTC. It specifies CASSVAGTGNYEQYF.

The genes are TRBV5-1 and TRBJ2-3, with D perhaps given as TRBD1 or TRBD2 (6 bases each). Germline lookup yields CDR1 SGHRS and CDR2 YFSETQ. The CDR3 extends over 15 amino acids. The V and J ends lost 0 bases and 2 bases respectively, with 10 bases between them. The CDR3: CASSLDGGPTDTQYF. The CDR3 coding sequence is TGCGCCAGCAGCTTGGACGGGGGCCCCACAGATACGCAGTATTTT.

The chain links TRBV19 to TRBJ1-3; 7 bases match TRBD1. Losses at the gene ends were 6 bases for V and 4 bases for J; bases not matched to a gene: 12. CDR1 LNHDA and CDR2 SQIVND come from the germline V gene (reference sequence). This CDR3 has 16 residues. The chain's CDR3 is CASREITGEDGNTIYF. The CDR3 DNA sequence: TGTGCCAGTAGAGAGATTACAGGGGAGGACGGAAACACCATATATTTT.

The rearrangement links TRBV28 to TRBJ2-7; TRBD2 matches 10 bases. The germline gives CDR1 MDHEN, CDR2 SYDVKM. This CDR3 region has 15 residues. V was pared by 3 bases and J by 0 bases, with 2 bases of the junction left unmatched. CDR3 nucleotide sequence: TGTGCCAGCAGTTTTACTAGCGGGAACTCCTACGAGCAGTACTTC. Protein: CASSFTSGNSYEQYF.

This clone is a singleton in its sample. J is TRBJ1-4 and V is TRBV18; TRBD1 might be the D (5 bases). The CDR3 runs 13 residues. Trimming shortened V by 4 bases and J by 8 bases, and 11 bases separated the two germline ends. Per germline, CDR1 KGHSH and CDR2 LQKENI. As DNA, the CDR3 is TGTGCCAGCTCACAGGGCCGGGGGGAAAAACTGTTTTTT. It specifies CASSQGRGEKLFF.

This chain joins TRBV10-3 and TRBJ1-2; TRBD1 is a possible D gene (5 bases). CDR1 and CDR2 from the germline V gene are ENHRY and SYGVKD. The CDR3 sequence is 16 residues long. Trimming cost V 3 bases and J 4 bases, with 18 bases left between them. CDR3 amino acids: CAISDLASRGGYGYTF. For the CDR3, the DNA is TGTGCCATCAGTGATTTGGCCTCTCGGGGGGGCTATGGCTACACCTTC.

The V gene is TRBV4-2, the J gene TRBJ1-2; D might be TRBD1 (6 bases). The CDR3 is made up of 17 amino acids. V dropped 0 bases and J dropped 0 bases, with 14 bases sitting between them. Germline CDR1 and CDR2: LGHNA and YNFKEQ. CDR3 loop: CASSQESGAYPNYGYTF. CDR3 nucleotides: TGTGCCAGCAGCCAAGAGTCGGGGGCATATCCTAACTATGGCTACACCTTC.

This clone has more than one count but fewer than ten. The chain has TRBV14 and TRBJ1-6; no clear D gene. From germline, CDR1 is SGHDN and CDR2 FVKESK. V was trimmed by 4 bases and J by 8 bases, leaving 15 bases between them. This CDR3 is built from 15 residues. This CDR3 reads CASSPLAGSHSPLHF. CDR3 DNA: TGTGCCAGCAGCCCGCTGGCAGGCTCGCATTCACCCCTCCACTTT. The full variable domain, its missing parts supplied by reference TRBV14 and TRBJ1-6, is EAGVTQFPSHSVIEKGQTVTLRCDPISGHDNLYWYRRVMGKEIKFLLHFVKESKQDESGMPNNRFLAERTGGTYSTLKVQPAELEDSGVYFCASSPLAGSHSPLHFGNGTRLTVT.

This clone was detected once. The rearrangement links TRBV7-9 to TRBJ1-1; D remains ambiguous. Trimming shortened V by 5 bases and J by 8 bases, and 9 bases separated the two germline ends. Germline loops: CDR1 SEHNR, CDR2 FQNEAQ (reference sequence). The CDR3 loop spans 11 amino acids. This CDR3 is CASSLGKEAFF. CDR3 sequence (DNA): TGTGCCAGCAGCCTGGGAAAGGAAGCTTTCTTT.

The chain uses TRBV19 and TRBJ2-5; 9 bases are a match to TRBD1. Germline CDR1 reads LNHDA; CDR2 reads SQIVND (reference sequence). The V and J ends lost 7 bases and 1 base, in that order; junction bases with no gene match: 4. The CDR3 has 14 residues. The CDR3 DNA is TGTGCCAGTAACAGGGGGCCCCTCCAAGAGACCCAGTACTTC. Protein product: CASNRGPLQETQYF.

The genes are TRBV19 and TRBJ1-3; 8 positions agree with TRBD1. The CDR3 is made up of 15 amino acids. V dropped 5 bases and J dropped 4; count of bases not matched to a gene: 7. From germline, CDR1 is LNHDA and CDR2 SQIVND (reference sequence). CDR3 region: CASSLQGAPGNTIYF. The DNA for the CDR3 is TGTGCCAGTAGTCTGCAGGGGGCGCCGGGAAACACCATATATTTT.

The chain uses TRBV2 and TRBJ2-5; D uncertain. Germline V gene lookup returns CDR1 SNHLY and CDR2 FYNNEI. Trimming took off 5 bases at V and 3 bases at J, with 4 bases between the two ends. The CDR3 runs to 11 residues. In DNA, the CDR3 is TGTGCCAGCAGTCACGAAGAGACCCAGTACTTC. This codes for CASSHEETQYF.

The count of this clone is one. V usage is TRBV9 and J usage is TRBJ1-4; weak D call: TRBD1 (5 bases). This CDR3 is 14 amino acids long. Per the germline V gene, CDR1 is SGDLS and CDR2 is YYNGEE. The germline V and J ends were trimmed by 0 bases and 6 bases, with 9 bases remaining between them. The CDR3 nucleotides read TGTGCCAGCAGCGTAGGAGGGGCGCATGAAAAACTGTTTTTT. This gives the protein CASSVGGAHEKLFF. The full variable domain, completed using reference TRBV9 and TRBJ1-4, is DSGVTQTPKHLITATGQRVTLRCSPRSGDLSVYWYQQSLDQGLQFLIQYYNGEERAKGNILERFSAQQFPDLHSELNLSSLELGDSALYFCASSVGGAHEKLFFGSGTQLSVL.

This chain uses TRBV7-9 with TRBJ2-5, with 9 bases lining up with TRBD2. The germline CDR1 and CDR2 sequences are SEHNR and FQNEAQ (reference sequence). The CDR3 length is 16 residues. V trimming: 1 base; J trimming: 5 bases; junction bases outside the gene matches: 8. In nucleotides, the CDR3 is TGTGCCAGCAGCTTAGGAGGGACTAGCTCGTGGGAGACCCAGTACTTC. It specifies CASSLGGTSSWETQYF.

This rearrangement joins TRBV7-3 to TRBJ2-2; D possibly corresponds to TRBD1 (6 bases). The V end was cut by 6 bases, the J end by 5 bases, with 10 bases between. The germline CDR1 and CDR2 sequences are SGHTA and FQGTGA. This CDR3 is 13 amino acids long. As DNA, the CDR3 is TGTGCCAGCAGAGCAGGGGCGACCGGGGAGCTGTTTTTT. Amino acids: CASRAGATGELFF. Looking up the rest from reference TRBV7-3 and TRBJ2-2 gives the full variable domain: GAGVSQTPSNKVTEKGKYVELRCDPISGHTALYWYRQSLGQGPEFLIYFQGTGAADDSGLPNDRFFAVRPEGSVSTLKIQRTERGDSAVYLCASRAGATGELFFGEGSRLTVL.

As to this clone: Other DNA sequences in this specimen translate into the identical CDR3. This chain connects TRBV18 to TRBJ1-1; tentative D call: TRBD1 (5 bases). Germline-derived CDR1 and CDR2 are KGHSH and LQKENI. The CDR3 extends over 14 amino acids. Trimming removed 3 bases from V and 1 base from J, with 9 bases in between. The CDR3 protein is CASSPPGGNTEAFF. The CDR3 DNA follows: TGTGCCAGCTCACCGCCGGGGGGGAACACTGAAGCTTTCTTT.

This chain joins TRBV2 and TRBJ2-5; 7 bases are shared with TRBD1. After removal of 5 bases from V and 4 bases from J, the junction contained 13 bases not matched to a gene. The CDR3 sequence is 16 residues long. The germline V gene encodes CDR1 SNHLY and CDR2 FYNNEI. The CDR3 sequence: CASSRRSTGNRETQYF. In DNA form, the CDR3 reads TGTGCCAGCAGTCGGCGATCGACAGGGAATCGAGAGACCCAGTACTTC.

Points on this clone: Other DNA sequences within the sample encode an identical CDR3. This rearrangement joins TRBV6-5 to TRBJ2-3; D might be TRBD1 (6 bases). Trimming shortened V by 6 bases and J by 0 bases, and 13 bases separated the two germline ends. The germline V gene has CDR1 MNHEY and CDR2 SVGAGI. The CDR3 has 15 residues. CDR3 nucleotide sequence: TGTGCCAGCAGCCAACAGGGAGTGAGCACAGATACGCAGTATTTT. Translated, it gives CASSQQGVSTDTQYF.

The genes are TRBV7-8 and TRBJ1-5; D gene uncertain. This CDR3 region has 16 residues. CDR1 is SGHVS and CDR2 is FQNEAQ in the germline V gene. Between the trimmed V and J ends, which lost 1 base and 0 bases, there was a span of 10 bases. DNA for the CDR3: TGTGCCAGCAGCTTAGTTTCCGGGAATAGCAATCAGCCCCAGCATTTT. It specifies CASSLVSGNSNQPQHF.

The V and J genes are TRBV28 and TRBJ2-7; either TRBD1 or TRBD2 may supply D (5 bases each). The CDR3 extends over 14 amino acids. The V gene's germline CDR1 is MDHEN and CDR2 SYDVKM. Trimming cost V 3 bases and J 1 base, with 10 bases left between them. This CDR3 reads CASSLIGGSYEQYF. CDR3 bases: TGTGCCAGCAGTTTGATTGGGGGTTCCTACGAGCAGTACTTC.

The chain combines TRBV18 with TRBJ2-1; D gene unclear. Germline V gene lookup returns CDR1 KGHSH and CDR2 LQKENI. This CDR3 spans 15 amino acids. V was clipped by 0 bases and J by 0 bases, with 6 bases between them. CDR3 sequence reads: CASSPPGSSYNEQFF. As DNA, the CDR3 is TGTGCCAGCTCACCACCGGGAAGCTCCTACAATGAGCAGTTCTTC.

The CDR3 bases are TGTGCCAGCAGTACACAGGGCAAGCAGTACTTC. Protein product: CASSTQGKQYF. V gene TRBV27 combines with J gene TRBJ2-7, with D maybe TRBD1 (6 bases). CDR1 and CDR2 from the germline V gene are MNHEY and SMNVEV (reference sequence). CDR3 size: 11 residues. V was shortened by 5 bases and J by 8 bases, with 10 bases between the two germline ends.

This clone appeared a single time. This chain links TRBV6-1 with TRBJ2-7; D ambiguous. Deletions cut 2 bases from V and 3 bases from J, with 14 bases between. Germline lookup yields CDR1 MNHNS and CDR2 SASEGT. The CDR3 sequence is 15 residues long. The CDR3: CASSESAGSIYEQYF. The CDR3 nucleotides read TGTGCCAGCAGTGAATCCGCAGGCTCTATCTACGAGCAGTACTTC.

This clone occurred a few times. The V call is TRBV6-2 or TRBV6-3, the J call TRBJ2-5, with D possibly being TRBD1 (6 bases). CDR1 and CDR2 (germline): MNHEY, SVGEGT. The CDR3 is 13 residues long. V was shortened by 2 bases and J by 4 bases, with 8 bases between the two germline ends. The CDR3 DNA follows: TGTGCCAGCAGTTACGGACAGTTAGAGACCCAGTACTTC. It encodes CASSYGQLETQYF.

This clone is a singleton in its sample. The chain links TRBV5-1 to TRBJ1-2; D not certain. The CDR3 is made up of 14 amino acids. V gave up 1 base and J gave up 1 base, with 8 bases separating them. CDR1 is SGHRS, CDR2 YFSETQ, per germline. CDR3 nucleotides: TGCGCCAGCAGCTTGTCGGCAATTAACTATGGCTACACCTTC. Translation: CASSLSAINYGYTF.

The chain joins TRBV6-5 to TRBJ1-3, with D tentatively TRBD1 (5 bases). CDR3 length equals 14 residues. In germline, CDR1 is MNHEY, CDR2 SVGAGI. The V end was cut by 6 bases, the J end by 1 base, with 10 bases between. The CDR3 protein is CASRPGGSGNTIYF. CDR3 DNA sequence: TGTGCCAGCAGGCCGGGGGGGTCTGGAAACACCATATATTTT.

DNA of the CDR3: TGTGCCACCAGCAGCCGGGACGGCATCACCGGGGAGCTGTTTTTT. Its protein is CATSSRDGITGELFF. The rearrangement joins TRBV15 to TRBJ2-2; D may match TRBD1 or TRBD2 (5 bases each). V dropped 3 bases and J dropped 4 bases, with 12 bases sitting between them. Germline-derived CDR1 and CDR2 are LNHNV and YYDKDF (reference sequence). The CDR3 consists of 15 residues.

This chain links TRBV6-2 or TRBV6-3 with TRBJ1-2, with 7 bases lining up with TRBD1. This CDR3 region has 16 residues. The J segment lost 4 bases and the V segment lost 6 bases, leaving 14 bases of the junction unmatched. CDR1 MNHEY and CDR2 SVGEGT come from the germline V gene. CDR3 protein: CASSSAGSDRAYGYTF. CDR3 DNA sequence: TGTGCCAGCAGCTCCGCGGGCTCAGACAGGGCCTATGGCTACACCTTC.

The chain links TRBV3-1 (or the pseudogene TRBV3-2) to TRBJ1-1; 9 bases map to TRBD1. Losses at the gene ends were 2 bases for V and 10 bases for J; bases not matched to a gene: 11. Germline V lookup: CDR1 LGHDT, CDR2 YNNKEL (reference sequence). This CDR3 region has 15 residues. CDR3: CASSQNFRDRERAFF. CDR3 coding DNA: TGTGCCAGCAGCCAAAATTTCCGGGACAGGGAGAGAGCTTTCTTT.